The 23 T cell receptor beta chains given below trace back to one sample, sequenced in a study of persistence of HIV-infected CD4 T cells. This was the immunoSEQ version 4 assay in survey mode. Here immunoSEQ multiplex PCR was the method, and the copy in TCRdb shows in-frame clones only, minus some. The sample has thousands of clones, under 90% seen once. Cells were stimulated with overlapping HIV-1 Gag 15-mer peptides. CD4+ T cells upregulating both CD40 ligand and CD69 were sorted as responding cells. The antigens for these receptors are not known. Here the sequenced sample was CD4+ T cells sorted from PBMCs after roughly 18-hour stimulation, taken from a patient who received antiretroviral therapy. The source of these receptors is an adult woman with HIV who was CMV-seropositive.

V usage is TRBV3-1 (or the pseudogene TRBV3-2) and J usage is TRBJ2-1; 8 nucleotides line up with TRBD1. The CDR3 is 15 residues long. With V trimmed by 4 bases and J by 5 bases, 7 bases remained unmatched. Germline-derived CDR1 and CDR2 are LGHDT and YNNKEL (reference sequence). The CDR3 loop reads CASSLDRGPHNEQFF. The CDR3 DNA sequence: TGTGCCAGCAGCCTTGACAGGGGCCCCCACAATGAGCAGTTCTTC.

The chain joins TRBV12-3 or TRBV12-4 to TRBJ2-5, with a weak D call TRBD1 (6 bases). This CDR3 comprises 13 residues. Trimming left V 5 bases short and J 5 bases short, with 12 bases between. The CDR3 coding sequence is TGTGCCAGCAGTCCAACAGGGATGGAGACCCAGTACTTC. Amino acids: CASSPTGMETQYF.

In this sample, this clone turned up once. The rearrangement uses TRBV19 and TRBJ1-2; 10 bases align to TRBD1. Germline V CDR1 and CDR2: LNHDA, SQIVND (reference sequence). The CDR3 length is 14 residues. Trimming at V came to 6 bases and at J to 8 bases, leaving 9 bases not matched to a gene. The CDR3 DNA is TGTGCCAGTAGGAGGGACAGGGGTGCAGAAGGCTACACCTTC. Protein sequence: CASRRDRGAEGYTF.

This chain joins TRBV6-5 and TRBJ1-2; D gene ambiguous. Trimming pared 0 bases from V and 7 bases from J, leaving 15 bases between. The V gene's germline CDR1 is MNHEY and CDR2 SVGAGI. The CDR3 sequence is 15 residues long. This chain's CDR3 is CASSYSTEGHAGYTF. The CDR3 region has the DNA TGTGCCAGCAGTTACTCGACTGAAGGTCACGCTGGCTACACCTTC.

The chain recombines TRBV5-4 with TRBJ2-2; D call uncertain. The CDR3 has 15 amino acids. The germline V gene encodes CDR1 SGHNT and CDR2 YYREEE (reference sequence). Trimming pared 2 bases from V and 0 bases from J, leaving 8 bases between. CDR3: CASSFGRTNTGELFF. CDR3 DNA: TGTGCCAGCAGCTTCGGCCGGACGAACACCGGGGAGCTGTTTTTT.

The chain has TRBV6-1 and TRBJ1-2; 8 bases are shared with TRBD1. The J segment lost 8 bases and the V segment lost 2 bases, leaving 7 bases of the junction unmatched. Germline values: CDR1 MNHNS, CDR2 SASEGT. The CDR3 runs to 14 residues. The chain's CDR3 is CASSEIQGATGYTF. The CDR3 bases are TGTGCCAGCAGTGAAATCCAGGGGGCTACCGGCTACACCTTC.

The CDR3 region is CATSDLRGGGQGIGEQFF. The DNA of the CDR3 is TGTGCCACCAGTGATTTGCGGGGGGGCGGACAGGGGATAGGTGAGCAGTTCTTC. The chain joins TRBV24-1 to TRBJ2-1; D may be TRBD1 (9 bases). The V end was cut by 0 bases, the J end by 9 bases, with 23 bases between. The CDR3 is 18 amino acids. Germline CDR1 reads KGHDR; CDR2 reads SFDVKD.

This clone appeared a few times. The genes are TRBV18 and TRBJ1-2; D not certain. V was trimmed by 2 bases and J by 2 bases, leaving 6 bases between them. This CDR3 comprises 13 residues. Germline CDR1 reads KGHSH; CDR2 reads LQKENI. The CDR3 reads CASSPERNYGYTF. For the CDR3, the DNA is TGTGCCAGCTCACCAGAGAGAAACTATGGCTACACCTTC. The full variable domain, in which reference TRBV18 and TRBJ1-2 provide the parts outside the CDR3, is NAGVMQNPRHLVRRRGQEARLRCSPMKGHSHVYWYRQLPEEGLKFMVYLQKENIIDESGMPKERFSAEFPKEGPSILRIQQVVRGDSAAYFCASSPERNYGYTFGSGTRLTVV.

The gene calls are TRBV19 and TRBJ2-5; D is perhaps TRBD2 (6 bases). CDR1 and CDR2 from the germline V gene are LNHDA and SQIVND (reference sequence). V lost 6 bases and J 4 bases, leaving 18 bases between the germline ends. The CDR3 is 15 residues long. The CDR3: CASSLPGRDRETQYF. CDR3 bases: TGTGCCAGTAGCCTCCCGGGGCGGGACCGAGAGACCCAGTACTTC.

V usage is TRBV3-1 (or the pseudogene TRBV3-2) and J usage is TRBJ1-1; possibly TRBD1 for D (5 bases). The V end lost 0 bases, the J end lost 3 bases, and 14 bases lay between the germline ends. The V gene's germline CDR1 is LGHDT and CDR2 YNNKEL (reference sequence). This CDR3 spans 16 amino acids. The CDR3 DNA is TGTGCCAGCAGCCAAGATAGGGGCAGGTCCTACACTGAAGCTTTCTTT. Amino acid sequence: CASSQDRGRSYTEAFF.

This clone was seen a single time. The chain is built from TRBV24-1 and TRBJ1-2; 9 bases line up with TRBD1. With V trimmed by 1 base and J by 8 bases, 13 bases remained unmatched. The CDR3 has 17 residues. Germline values: CDR1 KGHDR, CDR2 SFDVKD. Written as DNA, the CDR3 is TGTGCCACCAGTGATTTAGGACAGGGGCTCCACTATCGGGGCTACACCTTC. As protein: CATSDLGQGLHYRGYTF.

In its sample, this clone was seen once. This chain links TRBV30 with TRBJ2-7; 9 bases line up with TRBD2. V shed 1 base and J 4 bases; nucleotides not matched to a gene: 8. The germline gives CDR1 GTSNPN, CDR2 SVGIG (reference sequence). This CDR3 comprises 15 residues. CDR3 residues: CAWSGGGGGEYEQYF. The DNA of the CDR3 is TGTGCCTGGAGTGGAGGAGGCGGGGGGGAATACGAGCAGTACTTC.

The chain couples TRBV5-6 to TRBJ2-2; 7 bases fit TRBD2. There are 14 residues in the CDR3. Germline V gene lookup returns CDR1 SGHDT and CDR2 YYEEEE. Trimming at V came to 0 bases and at J to 5 bases, leaving 1 base not matched to a gene. The DNA of the CDR3 is TGTGCCAGCAGCTTGGCCGGGGGGACCGGGGAGCTGTTTTTT. Protein product: CASSLAGGTGELFF.

This sequence joins TRBV7-3 and TRBJ2-5; a possible D gene is TRBD2 (6 bases). The length of the CDR3 is 17 residues. Germline V gene data show CDR1 as SGHTA and CDR2 as FQGTGA. V lost 4 bases to trimming and J lost 2 bases, with 20 bases between them. In nucleotides, the CDR3 is TGTGCCAGCAGCTCCTCACCCCCAGGACGGGGGCAAGAGACCCAGTACTTC. This encodes CASSSSPPGRGQETQYF.

The chain joins TRBV2 to TRBJ2-5, with 7 bases lining up with TRBD1. CDR1 is SNHLY, CDR2 FYNNEI, per germline. With 5 bases clipped from V and 6 bases from J, the junction kept 6 bases outside the gene matches. The CDR3 spans 13 residues. CDR3 bases: TGTGCCAGCAGTCGAGACAGGGCGAAGACCCAGTACTTC. It yields the protein CASSRDRAKTQYF.

The chain uses TRBV5-1 and TRBJ2-1; 10 positions agree with TRBD2. The germline gives CDR1 SGHRS, CDR2 YFSETQ. Unmatched junction bases numbered 15, after V lost 3 bases and J lost 0 bases. The CDR3 has 20 amino acids. CDR3 in amino acids: CASSSPFGSGRLSSYNEQFF. The CDR3 region has the DNA TGCGCCAGCAGCTCCCCCTTTGGTAGCGGGAGGCTGAGCTCCTACAATGAGCAGTTCTTC.

The J gene is TRBJ1-2, the V gene TRBV10-1, with 11 nucleotides matching TRBD1. V lost 6 bases, J lost 8 bases, and 8 bases stayed unmatched. The germline CDR1 and CDR2 sequences are WNHNN and SYGVQD (reference sequence). The CDR3 has 14 amino acids. The CDR3 is CASSPGQGVQGYTF. As DNA, the CDR3 is TGCGCCAGCAGCCCGGGACAGGGGGTACAAGGCTACACCTTC.

The chain joins TRBV24-1 to TRBJ2-3; D is ambiguous. V lost 5 bases and J 4 bases, leaving 9 bases between the germline ends. In germline, CDR1 is KGHDR, CDR2 SFDVKD. The CDR3 is 13 amino acids. CDR3 protein: CATSAPLPDTQYF. In DNA form, the CDR3 reads TGTGCCACCAGTGCTCCTCTGCCAGATACGCAGTATTTT.

The chain recombines TRBV7-8 with TRBJ1-3; D ambiguous. The CDR3 covers 17 residues. Trimming cost V 0 bases and J 1 base, with 13 bases left between them. Germline assignment: CDR1 SGHVS and CDR2 FQNEAQ. CDR3 nucleotides: TGTGCCAGCAGCTTAGCTACCGGACGGCTGTCTGGAAACACCATATATTTT. Encoded protein: CASSLATGRLSGNTIYF.

The chain employs TRBV5-4 and TRBJ1-1; TRBD1 agrees at 9 bases. V lost 3 bases to trimming and J lost 1 base; unmatched junction nucleotides: 1. The CDR3 covers 14 residues. Germline assignment: CDR1 SGHNT and CDR2 YYREEE (reference sequence). CDR3 DNA sequence: TGTGCCAGCAGCTGGGGACAGGGGAACACTGAAGCTTTCTTT. Translation: CASSWGQGNTEAFF.

V gene TRBV12-3 or TRBV12-4 combines with J gene TRBJ1-4; 7 nucleotides align to TRBD1. The CDR3 spans 13 residues. Trimming cost V 5 bases and J 5 bases; bases outside gene matches: 2. The CDR3 DNA follows: TGTGCCAGCAGTCCGGGACAGAATGAAAAACTGTTTTTT. It specifies CASSPGQNEKLFF.

This clone appeared a few times. The J gene is TRBJ2-5, the V gene TRBV18, with D perhaps assigned TRBD1 or TRBD2 (5 bases each). This CDR3 is 15 amino acids long. V lost 3 bases and J 5 bases, leaving 16 bases between the germline ends. The germline V gene encodes CDR1 KGHSH and CDR2 LQKENI. The DNA of the CDR3 is TGTGCCAGCTCACCTAACAAGGGACCCACGGAGACCCAGTACTTC. This translates into CASSPNKGPTETQYF.

The rearrangement joins TRBV28 to TRBJ2-7; the D is unclear. Trimming shortened V by 7 bases and J by 0 bases, and 7 bases separated the two germline ends. In germline, CDR1 is MDHEN, CDR2 SYDVKM. This CDR3 comprises 12 residues. The CDR3 region is CASTPSSYEQYF. The CDR3, as DNA: TGTGCCAGCACCCCCAGCTCCTACGAGCAGTACTTC.